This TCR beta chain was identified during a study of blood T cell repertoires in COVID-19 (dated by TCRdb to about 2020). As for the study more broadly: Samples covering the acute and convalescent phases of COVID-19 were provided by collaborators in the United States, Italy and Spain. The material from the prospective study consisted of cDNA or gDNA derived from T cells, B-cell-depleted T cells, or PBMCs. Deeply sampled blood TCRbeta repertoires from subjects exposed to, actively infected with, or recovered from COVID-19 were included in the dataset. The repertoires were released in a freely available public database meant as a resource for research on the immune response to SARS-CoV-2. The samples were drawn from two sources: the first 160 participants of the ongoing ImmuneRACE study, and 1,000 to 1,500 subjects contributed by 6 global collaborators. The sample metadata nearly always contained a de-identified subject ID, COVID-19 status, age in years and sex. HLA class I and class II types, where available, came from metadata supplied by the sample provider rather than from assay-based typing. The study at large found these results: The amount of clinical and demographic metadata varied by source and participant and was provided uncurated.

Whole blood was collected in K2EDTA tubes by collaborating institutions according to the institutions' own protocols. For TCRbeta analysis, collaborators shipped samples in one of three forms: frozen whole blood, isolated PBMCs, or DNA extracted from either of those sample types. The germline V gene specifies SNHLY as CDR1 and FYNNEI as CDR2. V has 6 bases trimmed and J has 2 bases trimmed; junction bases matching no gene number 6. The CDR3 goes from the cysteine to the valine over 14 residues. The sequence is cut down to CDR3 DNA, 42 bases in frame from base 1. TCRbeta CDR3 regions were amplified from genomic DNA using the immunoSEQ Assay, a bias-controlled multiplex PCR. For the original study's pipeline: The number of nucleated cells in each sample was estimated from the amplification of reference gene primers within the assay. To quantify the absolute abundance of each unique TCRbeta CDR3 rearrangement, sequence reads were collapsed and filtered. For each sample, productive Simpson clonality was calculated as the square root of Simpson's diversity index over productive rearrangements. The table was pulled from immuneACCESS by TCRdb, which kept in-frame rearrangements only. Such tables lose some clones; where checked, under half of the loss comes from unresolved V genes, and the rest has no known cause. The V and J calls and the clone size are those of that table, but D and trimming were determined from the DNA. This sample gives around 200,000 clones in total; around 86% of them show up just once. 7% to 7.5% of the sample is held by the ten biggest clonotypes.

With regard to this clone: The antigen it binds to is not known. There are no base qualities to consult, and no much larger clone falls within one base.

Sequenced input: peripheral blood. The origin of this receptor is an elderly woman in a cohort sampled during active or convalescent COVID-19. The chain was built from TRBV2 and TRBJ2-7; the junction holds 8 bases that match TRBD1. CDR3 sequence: CASRDTGGTYEQYV. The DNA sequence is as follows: TGTGCCAGCAGAGATACAGGGGGTACCTACGAGCAGTACGTC.